This T cell receptor (beta chain) is from a study of T cell repertoires in cytomegalovirus infection. Study as a whole: As its CMV epitopes, the study selected recently identified HLA-C-restricted and well-studied HLA-B-restricted targets. In public TCR beta signatures, there were indications of both CMV infection and matching HLA type.

TCRdb itself ran the reads through MiXCR, one entry per CDR3 protein. The repertoire holds around 900,000 distinct CDR3 sequences, with 31% as singletons. Study results and caveats: The study found HLA-C-restricted CMV-specific TCR beta clonotypes dominating the ex vivo response. Summed public TCR beta family frequency identified CMV carriers bearing the relevant HLA.

Concerning this clonotype itself: Its antigen is currently unknown.

Germline V lookup: CDR1 MNHEY, CDR2 SVGAGI. V was clipped by 1 base and J by 0 bases, with 27 bases between them. The CDR3 runs 22 residues. This specimen consisted of cultured CD8+ T cells from PBMCs, obtained from culture after CMV antigen stimulation. The sequence came from a human donor in good health (CMV status not recorded). Some clones in this sample may be carry-over from other donors' samples. The chain joins TRBV6-5 to TRBJ1-4; perhaps TRBD1 as D (5 bases). CDR3 loop: CASSYLPRGGGTNPTTNEKLFF. In nucleotides, the CDR3 is TGTGCCAGCAGTTACTTACCACGGGGGGGAGGGACCAACCCTACAACTAATGAAAAACTGTTTTTT.